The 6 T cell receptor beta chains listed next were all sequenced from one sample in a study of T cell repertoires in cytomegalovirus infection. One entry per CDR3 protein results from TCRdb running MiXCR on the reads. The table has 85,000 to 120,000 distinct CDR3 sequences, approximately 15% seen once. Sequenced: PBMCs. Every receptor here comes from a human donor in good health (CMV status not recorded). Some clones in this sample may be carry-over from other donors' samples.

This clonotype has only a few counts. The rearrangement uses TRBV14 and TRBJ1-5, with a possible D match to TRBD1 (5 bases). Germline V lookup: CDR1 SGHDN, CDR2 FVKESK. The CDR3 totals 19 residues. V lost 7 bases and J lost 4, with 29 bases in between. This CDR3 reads CASNPGGEGIGRRNQPQHF. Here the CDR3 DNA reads TGTGCCAGCAACCCTGGAGGGGAAGGTATCGGGAGACGGAATCAGCCCCAGCATTTT.

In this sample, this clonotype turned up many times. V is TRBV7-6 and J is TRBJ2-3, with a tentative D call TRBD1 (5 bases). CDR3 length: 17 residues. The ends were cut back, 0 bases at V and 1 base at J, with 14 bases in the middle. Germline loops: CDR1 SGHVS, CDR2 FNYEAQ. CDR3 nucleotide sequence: TGTGCCAGCAGCTTAGCCAGCCGACAGAGAGGCACAGATACGCAGTATTTT. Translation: CASSLASRQRGTDTQYF.

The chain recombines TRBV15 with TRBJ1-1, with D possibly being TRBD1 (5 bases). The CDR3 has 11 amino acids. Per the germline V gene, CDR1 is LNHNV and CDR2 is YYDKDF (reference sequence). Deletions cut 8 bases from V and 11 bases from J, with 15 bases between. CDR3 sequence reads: CATAAGGGAFF. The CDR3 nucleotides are TGTGCCACCGCCGCTGGGGGGGGGGCTTTCTTT. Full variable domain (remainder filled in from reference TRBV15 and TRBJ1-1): DAMVIQNPRYQVTQFGKPVTLSCSQTLNHNVMYWYQQKSSQAPKLLFHYYDKDFNNEADTPDNFQSRRPNTSFCFLDIRSPGLGDTAMYLCATAAGGGAFFGQGTRLTVV.

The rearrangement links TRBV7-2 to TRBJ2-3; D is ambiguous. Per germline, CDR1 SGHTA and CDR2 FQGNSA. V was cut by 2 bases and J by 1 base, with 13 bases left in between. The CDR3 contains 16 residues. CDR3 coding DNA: TGTGCCAGCAGCTTAAAAGGAAGGCATGGCACAGATACGCAGTATTTT. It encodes CASSLKGRHGTDTQYF.

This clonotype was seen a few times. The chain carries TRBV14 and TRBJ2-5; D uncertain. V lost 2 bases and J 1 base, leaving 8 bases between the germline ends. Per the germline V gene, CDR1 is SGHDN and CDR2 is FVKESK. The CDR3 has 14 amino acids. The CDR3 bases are TGTGCCAGCAGCCAACCATGGCGCCAAGAGACCCAGTACTTC. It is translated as CASSQPWRQETQYF.

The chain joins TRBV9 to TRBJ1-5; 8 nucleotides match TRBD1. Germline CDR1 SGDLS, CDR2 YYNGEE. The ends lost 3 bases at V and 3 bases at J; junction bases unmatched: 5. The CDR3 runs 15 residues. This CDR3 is CASSERDRPNQPQHF. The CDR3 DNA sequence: TGTGCCAGCAGCGAGCGGGACAGGCCCAATCAGCCCCAGCATTTT.